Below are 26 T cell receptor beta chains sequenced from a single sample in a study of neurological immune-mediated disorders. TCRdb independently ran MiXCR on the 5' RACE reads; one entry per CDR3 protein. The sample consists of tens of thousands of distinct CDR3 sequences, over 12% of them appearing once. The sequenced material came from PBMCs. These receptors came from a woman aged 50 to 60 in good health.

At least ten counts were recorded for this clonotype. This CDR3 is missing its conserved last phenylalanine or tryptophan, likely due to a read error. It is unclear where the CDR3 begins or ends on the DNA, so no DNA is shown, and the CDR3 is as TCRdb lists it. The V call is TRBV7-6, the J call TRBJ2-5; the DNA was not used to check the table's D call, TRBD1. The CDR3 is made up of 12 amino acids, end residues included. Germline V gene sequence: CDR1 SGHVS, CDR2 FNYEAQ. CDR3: CASSSGQGVAEV.

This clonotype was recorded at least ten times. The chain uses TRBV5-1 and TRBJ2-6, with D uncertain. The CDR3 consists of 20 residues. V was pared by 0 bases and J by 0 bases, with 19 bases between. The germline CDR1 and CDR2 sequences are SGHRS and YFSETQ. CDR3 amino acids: CASSLGRFGYSYSGANVLTF. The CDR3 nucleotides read TGCGCCAGCAGCTTGGGTCGGTTTGGGTACAGCTACTCTGGGGCCAACGTCCTGACTTTC.

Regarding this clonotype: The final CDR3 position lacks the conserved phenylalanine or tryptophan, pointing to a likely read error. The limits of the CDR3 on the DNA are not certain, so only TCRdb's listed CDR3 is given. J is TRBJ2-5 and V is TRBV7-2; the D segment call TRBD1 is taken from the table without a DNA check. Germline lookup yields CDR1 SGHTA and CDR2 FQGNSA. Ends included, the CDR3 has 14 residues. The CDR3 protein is CASSPLVGAETQNL.

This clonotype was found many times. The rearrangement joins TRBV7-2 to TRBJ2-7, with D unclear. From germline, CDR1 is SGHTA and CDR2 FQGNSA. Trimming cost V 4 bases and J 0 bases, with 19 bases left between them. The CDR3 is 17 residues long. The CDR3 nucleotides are TGTGCCAGCAGCTCCGATCGCCAACCGTGGGACTCCTACGAGCAGTACTTC. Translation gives CASSSDRQPWDSYEQYF. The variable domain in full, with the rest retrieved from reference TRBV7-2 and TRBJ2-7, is GAGVSQSPSNKVTEKGKDVELRCDPISGHTALYWYRQSLGQGLEFLIYFQGNSAPDKSGLPSDRFSAERTGGSVSTLTIQRTQQEDSAVYLCASSSDRQPWDSYEQYFGPGTRLTVT.

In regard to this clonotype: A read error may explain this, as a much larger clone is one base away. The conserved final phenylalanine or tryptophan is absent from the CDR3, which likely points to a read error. The CDR3 sequence: CAIRGQQETQYY. Here the CDR3 DNA reads TGTGCCATCAGGGGACAGCAAGAGACCCAGTACTAC. The gene calls are TRBV10-3 and TRBJ2-5, with 7 positions matching TRBD1. With 6 bases clipped from V and 2 bases from J, the junction kept 0 bases outside the gene matches. The CDR3 extends over 12 amino acids. Germline V CDR1 and CDR2: ENHRY, SYGVKD.

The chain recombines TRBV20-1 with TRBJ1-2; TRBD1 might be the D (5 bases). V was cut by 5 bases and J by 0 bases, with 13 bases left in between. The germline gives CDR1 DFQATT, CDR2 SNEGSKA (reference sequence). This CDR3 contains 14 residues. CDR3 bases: TGCAGTGCTTTTACGGGGGTGACTAACTATGGCTACACCTTC. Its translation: CSAFTGVTNYGYTF.

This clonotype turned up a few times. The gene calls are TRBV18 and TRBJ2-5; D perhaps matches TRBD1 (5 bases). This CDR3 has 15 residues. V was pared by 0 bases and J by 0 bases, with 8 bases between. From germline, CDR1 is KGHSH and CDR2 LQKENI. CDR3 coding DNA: TGTGCCAGCTCACCACCGGGGCAGTACCAAGAGACCCAGTACTTC. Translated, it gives CASSPPGQYQETQYF.

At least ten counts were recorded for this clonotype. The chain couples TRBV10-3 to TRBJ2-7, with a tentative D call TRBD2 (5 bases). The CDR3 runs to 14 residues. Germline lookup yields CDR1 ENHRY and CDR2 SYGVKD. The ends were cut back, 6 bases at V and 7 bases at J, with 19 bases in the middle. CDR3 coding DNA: TGTGCCATCAGCCCCCTTGCTTTAGGGAGTGAGCAGTACTTC. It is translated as CAISPLALGSEQYF.

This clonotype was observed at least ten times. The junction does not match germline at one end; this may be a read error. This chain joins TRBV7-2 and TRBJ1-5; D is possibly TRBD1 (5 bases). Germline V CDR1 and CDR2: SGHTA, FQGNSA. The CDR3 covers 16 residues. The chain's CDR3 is CASSLAGQQSNQPQHF. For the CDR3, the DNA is TGTGCCAGCAGCCTAGCAGGGCAGCAGAGCAATCAGCCCCAGCATTTT. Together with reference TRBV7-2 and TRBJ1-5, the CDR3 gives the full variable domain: GAGVSQSPSNKVTEKGKDVELRCDPISGHTALYWYRQSLGQGLEFLIYFQGNSAPDKSGLPSDRFSAERTGGSVSTLTIQRTQQEDSAVYLCASSLAGQQSNQPQHFGDGTRLSIL.

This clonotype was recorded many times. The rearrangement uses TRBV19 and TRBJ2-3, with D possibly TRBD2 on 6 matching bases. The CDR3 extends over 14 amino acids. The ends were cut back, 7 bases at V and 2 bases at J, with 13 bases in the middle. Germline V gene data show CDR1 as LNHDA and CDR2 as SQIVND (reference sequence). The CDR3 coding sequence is TGTGCCAGTACTCACGGGGGTTACACAGATACGCAGTATTTT. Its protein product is CASTHGGYTDTQYF.

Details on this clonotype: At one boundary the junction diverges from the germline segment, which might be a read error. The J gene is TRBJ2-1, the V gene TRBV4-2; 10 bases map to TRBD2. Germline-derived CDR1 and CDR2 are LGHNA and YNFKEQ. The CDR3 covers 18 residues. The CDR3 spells CVSSQDRGASGSADEQFF. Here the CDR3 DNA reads TGTGTCAGCAGCCAAGATAGGGGGGCTAGCGGGAGTGCCGATGAGCAGTTCTTC.

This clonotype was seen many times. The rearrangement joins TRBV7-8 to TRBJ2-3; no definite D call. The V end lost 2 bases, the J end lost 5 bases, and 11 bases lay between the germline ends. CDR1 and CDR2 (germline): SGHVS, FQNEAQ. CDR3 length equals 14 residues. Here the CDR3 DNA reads TGTGCCAGCAGCTTACTAAGGGCCCAAGATACGCAGTATTTT. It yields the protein CASSLLRAQDTQYF.

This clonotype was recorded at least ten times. The CDR3 protein is CASSVHLNTEAFF. CDR3 sequence (DNA): TGTGCCAGCAGCGTACACCTGAACACTGAAGCTTTCTTT. This sequence joins TRBV9 and TRBJ1-1, with D hard to call. The CDR3 totals 13 residues. Trimming pared 1 base from V and 0 bases from J, leaving 4 bases between. Germline CDR1 SGDLS, CDR2 YYNGEE.

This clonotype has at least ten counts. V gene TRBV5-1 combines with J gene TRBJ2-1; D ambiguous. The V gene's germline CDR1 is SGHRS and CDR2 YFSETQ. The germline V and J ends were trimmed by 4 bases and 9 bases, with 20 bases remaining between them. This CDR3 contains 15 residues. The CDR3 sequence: CASSLGPSRPAEQFF. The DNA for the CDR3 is TGCGCCAGCAGCCTCGGGCCAAGCCGTCCCGCTGAGCAGTTCTTC.

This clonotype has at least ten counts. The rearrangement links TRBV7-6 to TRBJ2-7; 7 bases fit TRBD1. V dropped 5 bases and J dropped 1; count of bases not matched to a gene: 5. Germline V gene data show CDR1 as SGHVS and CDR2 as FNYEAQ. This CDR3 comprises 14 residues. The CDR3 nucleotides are TGTGCCAGCAGCCAAGGGACAGCTTCCTACGAGCAGTACTTC. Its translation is CASSQGTASYEQYF.

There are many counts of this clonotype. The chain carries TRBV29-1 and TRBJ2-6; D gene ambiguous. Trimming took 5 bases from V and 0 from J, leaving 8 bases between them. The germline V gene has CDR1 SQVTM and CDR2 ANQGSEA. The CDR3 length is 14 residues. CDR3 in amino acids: CSVRVSSGANVLTF. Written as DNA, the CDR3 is TGCAGCGTTCGTGTATCCTCTGGGGCCAACGTCCTGACTTTC.

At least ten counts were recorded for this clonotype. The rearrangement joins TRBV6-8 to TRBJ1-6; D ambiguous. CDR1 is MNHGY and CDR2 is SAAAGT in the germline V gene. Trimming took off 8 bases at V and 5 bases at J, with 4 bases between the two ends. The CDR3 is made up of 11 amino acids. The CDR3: CASPHNSPLHF. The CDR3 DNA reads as TGTGCCAGCCCTCATAATTCACCCCTCCACTTT.

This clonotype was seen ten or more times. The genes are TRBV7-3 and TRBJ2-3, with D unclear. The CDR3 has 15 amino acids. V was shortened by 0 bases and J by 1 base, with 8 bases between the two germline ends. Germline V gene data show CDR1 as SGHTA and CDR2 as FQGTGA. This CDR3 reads CASSLTVVGTDTQYF. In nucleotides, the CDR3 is TGTGCCAGCAGCTTAACGGTAGTTGGCACAGATACGCAGTATTTT. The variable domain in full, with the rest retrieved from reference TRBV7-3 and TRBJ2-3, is GAGVSQTPSNKVTEKGKYVELRCDPISGHTALYWYRQSLGQGPEFLIYFQGTGAADDSGLPNDRFFAVRPEGSVSTLKIQRTERGDSAVYLCASSLTVVGTDTQYFGPGTRLTVL.

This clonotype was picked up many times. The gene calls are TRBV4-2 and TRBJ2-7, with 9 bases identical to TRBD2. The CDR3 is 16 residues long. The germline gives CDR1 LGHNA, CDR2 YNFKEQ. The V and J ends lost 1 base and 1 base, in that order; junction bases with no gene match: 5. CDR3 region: CASSQVAAGGSYEQYF. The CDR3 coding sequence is TGTGCCAGCAGCCAAGTCGCAGCGGGGGGTTCCTACGAGCAGTACTTC.

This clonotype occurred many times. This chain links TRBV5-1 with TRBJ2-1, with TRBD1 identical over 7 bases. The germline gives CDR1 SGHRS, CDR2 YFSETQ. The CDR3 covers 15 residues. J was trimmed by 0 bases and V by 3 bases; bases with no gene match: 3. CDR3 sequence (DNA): TGCGCCAGCAGCTCCAGGGGGACCTCCTACAATGAGCAGTTCTTC. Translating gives CASSSRGTSYNEQFF.

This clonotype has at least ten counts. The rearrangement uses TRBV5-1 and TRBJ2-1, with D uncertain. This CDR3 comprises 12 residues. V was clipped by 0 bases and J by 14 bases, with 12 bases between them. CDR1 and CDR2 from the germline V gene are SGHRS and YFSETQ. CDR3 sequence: CASSLVTGMEFF. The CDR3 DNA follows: TGCGCCAGCAGCTTGGTAACTGGGATGGAGTTCTTC.

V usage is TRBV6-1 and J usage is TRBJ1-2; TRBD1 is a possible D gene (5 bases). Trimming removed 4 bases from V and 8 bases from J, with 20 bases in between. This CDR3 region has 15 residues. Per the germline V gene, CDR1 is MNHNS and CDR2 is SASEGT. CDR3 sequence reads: CASSAAIGGAWGYTF. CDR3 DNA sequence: TGTGCCAGCAGTGCGGCGATAGGAGGGGCTTGGGGCTACACCTTC.

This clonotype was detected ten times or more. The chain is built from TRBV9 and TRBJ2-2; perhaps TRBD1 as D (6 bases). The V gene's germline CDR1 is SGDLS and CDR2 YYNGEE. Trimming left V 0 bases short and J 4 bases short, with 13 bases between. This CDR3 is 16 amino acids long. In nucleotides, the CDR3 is TGTGCCAGCAGCGTAGTAGGCAGGGGCTCCACCGGGGAGCTGTTTTTT. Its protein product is CASSVVGRGSTGELFF. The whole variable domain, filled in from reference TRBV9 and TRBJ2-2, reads DSGVTQTPKHLITATGQRVTLRCSPRSGDLSVYWYQQSLDQGLQFLIQYYNGEERAKGNILERFSAQQFPDLHSELNLSSLELGDSALYFCASSVVGRGSTGELFFGEGSRLTVL.

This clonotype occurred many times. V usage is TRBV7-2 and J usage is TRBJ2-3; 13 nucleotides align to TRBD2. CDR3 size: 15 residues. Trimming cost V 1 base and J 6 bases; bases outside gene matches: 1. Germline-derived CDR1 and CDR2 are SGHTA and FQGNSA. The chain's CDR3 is CASSLGGLAGDTQYF. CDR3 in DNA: TGTGCCAGCAGCTTAGGGGGACTAGCGGGGGATACGCAGTATTTT.

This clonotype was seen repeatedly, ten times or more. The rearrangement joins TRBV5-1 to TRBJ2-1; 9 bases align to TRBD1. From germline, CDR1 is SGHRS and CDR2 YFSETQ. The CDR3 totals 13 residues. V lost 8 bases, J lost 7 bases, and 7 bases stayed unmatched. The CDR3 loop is CASGTGPGNEQFF. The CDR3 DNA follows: TGCGCCAGTGGGACAGGGCCAGGGAATGAGCAGTTCTTC.

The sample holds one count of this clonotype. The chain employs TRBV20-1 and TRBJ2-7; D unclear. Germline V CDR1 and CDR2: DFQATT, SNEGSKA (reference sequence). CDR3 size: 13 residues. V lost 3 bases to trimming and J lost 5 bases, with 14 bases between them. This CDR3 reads CSASSQGTNEQYF. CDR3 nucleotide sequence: TGCAGTGCTAGTTCACAAGGAACCAACGAGCAGTACTTC.